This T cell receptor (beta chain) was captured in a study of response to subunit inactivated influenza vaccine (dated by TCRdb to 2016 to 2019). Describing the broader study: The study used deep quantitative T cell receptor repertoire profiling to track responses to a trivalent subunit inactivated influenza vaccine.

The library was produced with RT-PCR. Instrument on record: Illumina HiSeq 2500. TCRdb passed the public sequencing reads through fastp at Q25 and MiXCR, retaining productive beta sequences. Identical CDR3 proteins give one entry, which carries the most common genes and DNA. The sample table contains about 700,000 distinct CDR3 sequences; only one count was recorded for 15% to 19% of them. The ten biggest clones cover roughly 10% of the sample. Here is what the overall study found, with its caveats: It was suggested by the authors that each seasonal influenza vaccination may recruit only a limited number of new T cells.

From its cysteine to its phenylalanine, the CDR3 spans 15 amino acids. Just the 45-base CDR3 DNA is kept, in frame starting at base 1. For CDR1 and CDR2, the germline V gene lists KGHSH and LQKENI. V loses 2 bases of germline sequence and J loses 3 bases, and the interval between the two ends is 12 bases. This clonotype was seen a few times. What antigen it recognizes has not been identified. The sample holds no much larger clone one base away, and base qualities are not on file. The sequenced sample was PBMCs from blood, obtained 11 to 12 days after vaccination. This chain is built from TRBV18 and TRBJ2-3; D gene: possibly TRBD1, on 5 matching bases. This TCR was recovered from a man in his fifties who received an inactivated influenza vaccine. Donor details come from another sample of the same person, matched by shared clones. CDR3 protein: CASSPYRSRTDTQYF. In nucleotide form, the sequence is TGTGCCAGCTCACCATACAGGAGTAGGACAGATACGCAGTATTTT.